The subject of this entry is one T cell receptor beta chain. MiXCR, applied by TCRdb to the 5' RACE reads, yields one record per CDR3 protein. The sample holds approximately 89,000 distinct CDR3 sequences, more than 4.5% seen once. This sample was included in a study of T cells of healthy individuals. The ends were cut back, 6 bases at V and 3 bases at J, with 15 bases in the middle. The CDR3 has 14 amino acids. Germline V gene lookup returns CDR1 SNHLY and CDR2 FYNNEI. This TCR came from a female donor in good health. V is TRBV2 and J is TRBJ2-7, with D possibly being TRBD1 (6 bases). CDR3 in amino acids: CASSAFGRGYEQYF. The CDR3 bases are TGTGCCAGCAGCGCCTTCGGCAGGGGCTACGAGCAGTACTTC.